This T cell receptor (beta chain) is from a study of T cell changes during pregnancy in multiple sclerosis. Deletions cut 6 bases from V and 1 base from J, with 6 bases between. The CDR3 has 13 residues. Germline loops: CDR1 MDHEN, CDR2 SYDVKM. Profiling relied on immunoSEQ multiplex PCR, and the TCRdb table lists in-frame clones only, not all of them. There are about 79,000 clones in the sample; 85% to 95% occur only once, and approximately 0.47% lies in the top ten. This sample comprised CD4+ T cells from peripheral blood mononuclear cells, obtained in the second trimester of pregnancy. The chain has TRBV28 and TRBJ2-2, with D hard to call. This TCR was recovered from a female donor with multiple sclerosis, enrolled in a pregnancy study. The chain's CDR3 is CASSPENTGELFF. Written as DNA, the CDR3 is TGTGCCAGCAGCCCAGAGAACACCGGGGAGCTGTTTTTT.